The clone carrying this T cell receptor beta chain was recorded once. Its specificity is unknown. The sample belongs to a study of T cell responses to AZD1222 COVID-19 vaccine. Repertoires were generated with immunoSEQ multiplex PCR, while TCRdb's copy carries only in-frame clones and drops some. The sample contains over 150,000 clones, about 92% of which appear only once. With 2 bases removed from V and 4 bases from J, the gap between germline ends came to 6 bases. CDR1 and CDR2 from the germline V gene are MNHNY and SVGAGI (reference sequence). The CDR3 extends over 12 amino acids. Study findings and constraints: In all cases, repertoires were sampled only after the peak T cell response. White British donors predominated, females outnumbered males, and clonal diversity was possibly underestimated. Two doses of AZD1222 preceded a rise in Spike-specific TCR breadth and depth.

The sample was peripheral blood, taken on day 0 of MenACWY control vaccination. V and J are TRBV6-6 and TRBJ2-7, with a tentative D call TRBD1 (5 bases). The TCR was taken from an adult in good health. In nucleotides, the CDR3 is TGTGCCAGCAGTTACCAGGGATACGAGCAGTACTTC. Translated, it gives CASSYQGYEQYF.